This record concerns one T cell receptor (beta chain) sequence. Repertoires were generated with immunoSEQ multiplex PCR, while TCRdb's copy carries only in-frame clones and drops some. This sample has roughly 550,000 clones, with roughly 74% found just once. The data belong to a study of shared T cell receptors in the human thymus. This CDR3 is built from 16 residues. Trimming cost V 3 bases and J 2 bases, with 14 bases left between them. Germline-derived CDR1 and CDR2 are MNHEY and SMNVEV (reference sequence). This same sample was also part of a study on human thymus T cells. That source notes: The sample donors, healthy Finnish infants, were having corrective surgery for congenital heart defects. Thymus tissue for the work was resected from patients undergoing corrective heart surgery. What appeared biased in thymic and blood repertoires was the usage of V and J genes. Related research reported highly overlapping thymic repertoires among unrelated individuals.

The source is a boy under three years old with a congenital heart defect. The sample taken for sequencing was thymocytes. The chain carries TRBV27 and TRBJ2-1; TRBD2 might be the D (5 bases). The CDR3, as DNA: TGTGCCAGCAGTTTTGAGGGTAAGGTTACCTACAATGAGCAGTTCTTC. Residues: CASSFEGKVTYNEQFF.